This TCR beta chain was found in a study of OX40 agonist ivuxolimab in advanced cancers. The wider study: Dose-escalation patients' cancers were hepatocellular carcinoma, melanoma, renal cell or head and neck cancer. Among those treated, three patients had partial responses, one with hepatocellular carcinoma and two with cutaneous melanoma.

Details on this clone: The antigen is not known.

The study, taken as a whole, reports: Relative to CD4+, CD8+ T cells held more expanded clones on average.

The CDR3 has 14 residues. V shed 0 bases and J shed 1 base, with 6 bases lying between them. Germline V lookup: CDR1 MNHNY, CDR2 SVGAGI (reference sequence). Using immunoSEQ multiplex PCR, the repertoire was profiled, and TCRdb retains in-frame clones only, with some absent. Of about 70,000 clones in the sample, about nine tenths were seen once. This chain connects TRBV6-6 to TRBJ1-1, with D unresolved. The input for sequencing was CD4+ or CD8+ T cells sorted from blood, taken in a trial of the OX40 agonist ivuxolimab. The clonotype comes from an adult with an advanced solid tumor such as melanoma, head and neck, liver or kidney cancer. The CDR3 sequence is CASSYSRPNTEAFF. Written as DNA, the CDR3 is TGTGCCAGCAGTTACTCGCGGCCGAACACTGAAGCTTTCTTT.